This TCR beta chain was recorded in a study of T cell repertoires in cytomegalovirus infection. Study-wide context: Alongside well-studied HLA-B-restricted CMV epitopes, recently identified HLA-C-restricted CMV epitopes were also used. Public TCR beta signatures provided an indication of both CMV infection and a matching HLA type.

This clonotype was observed a handful of times. Antigen specificity is unknown. CDR3 size: 15 residues. Trimming removed 1 base from V and 8 bases from J, with 17 bases in between. In germline, CDR1 is MNHEY, CDR2 SVGEGT. TCRdb called the reads again in MiXCR, with one record for every CDR3 protein. The sample includes roughly 120,000 distinct CDR3 sequences, 30% to 35% seen only once; the top ten take 41%. Study-wide results and limits: In two of eight donors, the top clonotype was HLA-C-restricted CMV-specific. Of the TCR beta families, the public ones yielded a cumulative frequency that identified carriers of CMV plus the relevant HLA.

Sample: CD8+ T cells from cultured PBMCs, taken from culture after CMV antigen stimulation. This clonotype originated in a human donor in good health (CMV status not recorded). Some clones in this sample may be carry-over from other donors' samples. The chain is built from TRBV6-2 or TRBV6-3 and TRBJ1-1; D remains ambiguous. CDR3 nucleotides: TGTGCCAGCAGTTACTTGTCCCCCCCAGACGGAGAAGCTTTCTTT. It translates to CASSYLSPPDGEAFF.